This T cell receptor (beta chain) was sequenced in a study of PD-L1 blockade in urothelial cancer. On the study more broadly: Per blood sample, T cells had a median of roughly 150,000.

Time point in this sample: pretreatment peripheral blood. Produced via immunoSEQ multiplex PCR; TCRdb's table is partial and in-frame only. Among fewer than 50,000 clones listed, around four fifths were seen once. A few counts support this clone. Germline V gene data show CDR1 as SGHAT and CDR2 as FQDESV (reference sequence). Trimming took 3 bases from V and 4 from J, leaving 9 bases between them. This CDR3 has 13 residues. Specimen: PBMCs, collected around atezolizumab (anti-PD-L1) treatment. The TCR comes from a man in his sixties or seventies with urothelial cancer. The J gene is TRBJ1-1, the V gene TRBV11-1; D is ambiguous. As DNA, the CDR3 is TGTGCCAGCAGCTTCCGCGAGGCCACTGAAGCTTTCTTT. Encoded protein: CASSFREATEAFF. Filled out from reference TRBV11-1 and TRBJ1-1, the complete variable domain reads EAEVAQSPRYKITEKSQAVAFWCDPISGHATLYWYRQILGQGPELLVQFQDESVVDDSQLPKDRFSAERLKGVDSTLKIQPAELGDSAMYLCASSFREATEAFFGQGTRLTVV.